This TCR beta chain was captured in a study of cytomegalovirus exposure and HLA in healthy donors. General study findings and limits: Association of a missense DCLRE1C variant with TCR beta V- and J-gene trimming was reported in a later analysis.

As to this clone: Its antigen is not identified.

The CDR3 is 15 residues long. Germline loops: CDR1 SNHLY, CDR2 FYNNEI. The germline V and J ends were trimmed by 4 bases and 4 bases, with 11 bases remaining between them. PCR was performed using 60 Vbeta and 13 Jbeta primers. Libraries were prepared by immunoSEQ multiplex PCR; TCRdb keeps only in-frame clonotypes and omits some of them. The sample has about 60,000 clones; about 72% are singletons. The donors comprised healthy bone marrow donors. V and J are TRBV2 and TRBJ2-6; D is ambiguous. The sample taken for sequencing was PBMCs. The source of this sequence is a woman aged 40 to 50 in good health and CMV-seropositive. CDR3 region: CASSAYQTGANVLTF. CDR3 in DNA: TGTGCCAGCAGTGCCTACCAGACAGGGGCCAACGTCCTGACTTTC.